This T cell receptor beta chain came from a study of CD8 T cells in Susac syndrome. The authors carried out high-throughput sequencing of TCR beta. They applied it to CD8+ and CD4+ T cells obtained from blood. Treatment-naive patients with stable or active relapsing-remitting disease were the multiple sclerosis controls. Negative isolation was applied to CD8+ and CD4+ T cells, and FACS enrichment was applied to TEMRA cells. The sample holds one count of this clonotype. Its target is not known. The study, taken as a whole, reports: The study recognized that the number of individuals in its TCR sequencing and HLA analysis was relatively small.

With random hexamers, reverse transcription was performed on roughly 0.45 to 1 ug of RNA. MiXCR, run by TCRdb on the immunoSEQ multiplex PCR reads, gives a single entry per CDR3 protein. This sample carries hundreds of thousands of distinct CDR3 sequences, roughly 85% of them seen once, and the ten largest clones take about 0.12%. Germline CDR1 reads GTSNPN; CDR2 reads SVGIG (reference sequence). The CDR3 sequence is 15 residues long. The V and J ends lost 1 base and 1 base respectively, with 13 bases between them. The source is a human donor with multiple sclerosis. V is TRBV30 and J is TRBJ1-1; a weak D match, TRBD1 (5 bases). Input material: CD8+ T cells from PBMCs. CDR3 in amino acids: CAWSELQVGNTEAFF. Written as DNA, the CDR3 is TGTGCCTGGAGTGAACTACAGGTTGGGAACACTGAAGCTTTCTTT. Supplemented by reference TRBV30 and TRBJ1-1, the full variable domain reads SQTIHQWPATLVQPVGSPLSLECTVEGTSNPNLYWYRQAAGRGLQLLFYSVGIGQISSEVPQNLSASRPQDRQFILSSKKLLLSDSGFYLCAWSELQVGNTEAFFGQGTRLTVV.